This T cell receptor (beta chain) was sequenced in a study of neoadjuvant nivolumab and ipilimumab in lung cancer (TCRdb year 2020). Context from the whole study: Intravenous nivolumab was dosed at 3 mg/kg on days 1, 15 and 29, and in the combination arm ipilimumab 1 mg/kg was added on day 1 only. For each study arm, the primary endpoint of the trial was the rate of major pathologic response (MPR) in the intention-to-treat population. A total of 44 patients with operable NSCLC were treated in the trial, with roughly 23 randomized to nivolumab monotherapy and approximately 20 randomized to nivolumab plus ipilimumab. The study compared TCR repertoires in pretherapy (baseline) peripheral blood with TCR repertoires in tumors resected at surgery following neoadjuvant immune checkpoint blockade. Seven patients had matched pretherapy and resected tumor pairs analyzed, with four treated with nivolumab and three with nivolumab plus ipilimumab.

The research as a whole found: TCR sequencing was performed in a small number of samples. TCR richness in pretherapy blood showed a positive correlation with richness in tumors resected after neoadjuvant therapy (Spearman R of about 0.83). No significant correlation was found between TCR clonality and pathologic tumor regression, and only a single major-pathologic-response sample was available for the analysis of TCR clonality versus pathologic tumor regression. From pretherapy to surgery, tumor T-cell richness and clonality increased in three of three dual-therapy tumors but in only two of four nivolumab-treated tumors. Resected tumors had greater TCR richness and clonality than tumor-adjacent uninvolved lung, and increases were observed in more dual-therapy-treated tumors.

Library construction relied on the immunoSEQ multiplex PCR assay. In the paper's pipeline: Repertoires were summarized in terms of richness and clonality, and significantly expanded and contracted clones between pre- and post-therapy samples were identified. TCRdb provides this immuneACCESS table in a form limited to in-frame rearrangements. Some clones are lacking; in checked studies, under half of them reflect an unresolved V gene, and why the rest are absent is not known. Clone size and V and J calls were adopted from that table, with D and trimming inferred from the DNA. For this sample there are about 33,000 clones; roughly nine tenths appear just once. The top ten clonotypes cover approximately 2% of the sample. V loses 4 bases at its end and J loses 5 bases; junction bases beyond the gene matches: 6. According to the germline V gene (reference sequence), CDR1 reads SEHNR and CDR2 reads FQNEAQ. The cysteine opens and the phenylalanine closes a CDR3 of 14 amino acids. The entry retains the CDR3 DNA only, 42 bases that are in frame from base 1.

The label giving this sample's time point can be read as: at surgical resection after neoadjuvant nivolumab +/- ipilimumab. The samples were taken from NEOSTAR, a phase 2 randomized trial in operable NSCLC that tested neoadjuvant nivolumab or nivolumab plus ipilimumab, followed by surgery. Note on this clone: Which antigen it targets is not known. No qualities accompany the bases; no much larger clone lies one base away.

The TCR comes from an adult with non-small cell lung cancer. The rearranged segments are TRBV7-9 and TRBJ1-2, with TRBD1 identical over 8 junction bases. Sequenced material: peripheral blood, taken after neoadjuvant nivolumab, alone or with ipilimumab, at or shortly before surgery. The sequenced DNA is TGTGCCAGCAGCTCGGACAGGGAATTTTATGGCTACACCTTC. Its translation is CASSSDREFYGYTF. Where the CDR3 stops, the reference TRBV7-9 and TRBJ1-2 genes take over; the full variable domain is DTGVSQNPRHKITKRGQNVTFRCDPISEHNRLYWYRQTLGQGPEFLTYFQNEAQLEKSRLLSDRFSAERPKGSFSTLEIQRTEQGDSAMYLCASSSDREFYGYTFGSGTRLTVV.